This T cell receptor beta chain was recovered during a study of blood T cell repertoires in COVID-19. Authors' analysis steps: Amplification of reference gene primers provided the estimated nucleated cell counts. Repertoires were generated with immunoSEQ multiplex PCR, while TCRdb's copy carries only in-frame clones and drops some. The V and J calls and the clone size are those of that table, but D and trimming were determined from the DNA. Found here are some 38,000 clones, around 74% of them singletons; the top ten hold more than 9%. CDR3 length: 15 amino acids. Sequenced sample: peripheral blood. The chain carries TRBV21-1 and TRBJ2-7; TRBD2, as called in the table, went unchecked against the DNA. TRBV21-1 corresponds to a pseudogene. The sequence derives from a man between 65 and 85 years old with COVID-19, enrolled during active disease. The CDR3 sequence: CASSNHRGEPYEQYF. As DNA, the CDR3 is TGTGCCAGCAGCAATCACCGGGGGGAACCCTACGAGCAGTACTTC.